The 5 T cell receptor beta chains in this list originate from one sample, sequenced in a study of blood T cell repertoires in COVID-19. The data were produced by immunoSEQ multiplex PCR, yet TCRdb's version contains in-frame clones alone and is incomplete. The sample includes 25,000 to 30,000 clones, roughly three quarters of them seen just once. The specimen was peripheral blood. These receptors all stem from a man between 65 and 85 years old with acute or convalescent COVID-19.

The chain has TRBV5-5 and TRBJ2-7; maybe TRBD2 (7 bases). The germline CDR1 and CDR2 sequences are SGHKS and YYEKEE (reference sequence). The CDR3 contains 17 residues. Trimming pared 4 bases from V and 5 bases from J, leaving 25 bases between. DNA for the CDR3: TGTGCCAGCAGCCTCTCGGGGGGACTGGGGGCTTCAGACGAGCAGTACTTC. This sequence encodes CASSLSGGLGASDEQYF.

This rearrangement joins TRBV15 to TRBJ1-2, with D perhaps matching TRBD1 (5 bases). This CDR3 is built from 15 residues. Trimming removed 0 bases from V and 2 bases from J, with 10 bases in between. Germline values: CDR1 LNHNV, CDR2 YYDKDF (reference sequence). The CDR3 reads CATSRDLQANYGYTF. CDR3 in DNA: TGTGCCACCAGCAGAGATCTACAGGCCAACTATGGCTACACCTTC.

The sample holds a few counts of this clone. The chain has TRBV5-6 and TRBJ1-2, with 8 bases matching TRBD1. The CDR3 sequence is 13 residues long. V lost 1 base, J lost 8 bases, and 4 bases stayed unmatched. Germline CDR1 is SGHDT and CDR2 is YYEEEE. The CDR3 sequence: CASSLPQGDGYTF. Here the CDR3 DNA reads TGTGCCAGCAGCTTGCCACAGGGGGACGGCTACACCTTC.

The chain recombines TRBV7-9 with TRBJ2-1; no reliable D call. The CDR3 length is 14 residues. Germline loops: CDR1 SEHNR, CDR2 FQNEAQ (reference sequence). V was pared by 5 bases and J by 7 bases, with 15 bases between. The CDR3 DNA sequence: TGTGCCAGCAGCCCGACTGGAATCGGGAATGAGCAGTTCTTC. Translation: CASSPTGIGNEQFF.

The chain combines TRBV28 with TRBJ2-2, with D uncertain. Germline V gene data show CDR1 as MDHEN and CDR2 as SYDVKM. V was pared by 5 bases and J by 4 bases, with 14 bases between. The CDR3 runs to 15 residues. Here the CDR3 reads CASSLGIWSTGELFF. The CDR3 bases are TGTGCCAGCAGTCTGGGTATATGGAGCACCGGGGAGCTGTTTTTT.